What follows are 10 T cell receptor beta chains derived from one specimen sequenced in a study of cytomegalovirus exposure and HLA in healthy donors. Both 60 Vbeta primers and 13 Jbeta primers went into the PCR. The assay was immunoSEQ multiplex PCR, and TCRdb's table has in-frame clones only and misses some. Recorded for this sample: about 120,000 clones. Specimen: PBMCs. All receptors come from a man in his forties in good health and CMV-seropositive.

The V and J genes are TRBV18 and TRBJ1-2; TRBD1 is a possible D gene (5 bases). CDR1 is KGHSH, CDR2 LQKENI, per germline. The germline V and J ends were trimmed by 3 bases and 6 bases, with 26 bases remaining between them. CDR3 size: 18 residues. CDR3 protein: CASSPQVGVLSRMDGYTF. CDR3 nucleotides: TGTGCCAGCTCACCTCAGGTAGGGGTCTTGTCACGAATGGATGGCTACACCTTC.

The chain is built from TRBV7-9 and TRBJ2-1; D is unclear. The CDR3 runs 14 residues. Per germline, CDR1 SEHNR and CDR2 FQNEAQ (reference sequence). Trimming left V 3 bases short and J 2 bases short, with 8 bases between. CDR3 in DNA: TGTGCCAGCAGCTTTAGATCCCCCTACAATGAGCAGTTCTTC. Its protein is CASSFRSPYNEQFF.

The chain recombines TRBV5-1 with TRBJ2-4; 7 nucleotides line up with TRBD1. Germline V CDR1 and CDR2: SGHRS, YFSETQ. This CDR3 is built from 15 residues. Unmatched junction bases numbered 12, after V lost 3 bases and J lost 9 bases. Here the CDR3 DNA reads TGCGCCAGCAGCTCCGGGACAGTTTTATGGGGCATTCAGTACTTC. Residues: CASSSGTVLWGIQYF. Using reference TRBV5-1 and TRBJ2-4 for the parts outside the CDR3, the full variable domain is KAGVTQTPRYLIKTRGQQVTLSCSPISGHRSVSWYQQTPGQGLQFLFEYFSETQRNKGNFPGRFSGRQFSNSRSEMNVSTLELGDSALYLCASSSGTVLWGIQYFGAGTRLSVL.

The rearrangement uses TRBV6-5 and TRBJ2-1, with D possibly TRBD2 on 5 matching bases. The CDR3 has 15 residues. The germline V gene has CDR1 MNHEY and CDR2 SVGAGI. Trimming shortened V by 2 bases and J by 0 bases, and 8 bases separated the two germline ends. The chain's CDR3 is CASSYEGSSYNEQFF. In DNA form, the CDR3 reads TGTGCCAGCAGTTACGAGGGAAGCTCCTACAATGAGCAGTTCTTC.

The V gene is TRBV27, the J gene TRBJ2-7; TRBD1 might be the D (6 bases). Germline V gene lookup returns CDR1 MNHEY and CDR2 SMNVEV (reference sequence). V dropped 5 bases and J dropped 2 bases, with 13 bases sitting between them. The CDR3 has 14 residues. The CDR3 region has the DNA TGTGCCAGCAGTAGAACCGACAGGACCTACGAGCAGTACTTC. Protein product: CASSRTDRTYEQYF.

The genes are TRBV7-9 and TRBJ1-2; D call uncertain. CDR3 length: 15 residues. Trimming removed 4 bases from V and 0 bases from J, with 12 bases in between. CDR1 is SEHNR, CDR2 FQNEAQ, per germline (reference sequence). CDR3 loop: CASSSLKSANYGYTF. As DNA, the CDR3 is TGTGCCAGCAGCTCTCTGAAGTCAGCTAACTATGGCTACACCTTC.

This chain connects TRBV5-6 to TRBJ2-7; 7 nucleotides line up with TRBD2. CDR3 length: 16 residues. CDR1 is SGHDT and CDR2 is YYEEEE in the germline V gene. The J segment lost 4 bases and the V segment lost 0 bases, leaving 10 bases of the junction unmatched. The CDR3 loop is CASSLGAAGIVYEQYF. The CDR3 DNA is TGTGCCAGCAGCTTGGGGGCAGCGGGAATTGTTTACGAGCAGTACTTC.

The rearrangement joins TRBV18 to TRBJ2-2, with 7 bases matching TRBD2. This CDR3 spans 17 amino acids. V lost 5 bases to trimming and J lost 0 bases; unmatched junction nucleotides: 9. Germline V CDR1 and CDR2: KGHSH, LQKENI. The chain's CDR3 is CASSIKGAGSNTGELFF. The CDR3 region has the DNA TGTGCCAGCTCAATAAAGGGAGCGGGGTCGAACACCGGGGAGCTGTTTTTT.

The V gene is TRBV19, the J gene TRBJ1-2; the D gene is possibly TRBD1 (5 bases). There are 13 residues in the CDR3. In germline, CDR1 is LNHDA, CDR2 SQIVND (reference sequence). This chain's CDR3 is CACPPTVAYGYTF. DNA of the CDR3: TGTGCTTGCCCCCCGACAGTGGCCTATGGCTACACCTTC. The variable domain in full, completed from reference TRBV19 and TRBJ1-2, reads DGGITQSPKYLFRKEGQNVTLSCEQNLNHDAMYWYRQDPGQGLRLIYYSQIVNDFQKGDIAEGYSVSREKKESFPLTVTSAQKNPTAFYLCACPPTVAYGYTFGSGTRLTVV.

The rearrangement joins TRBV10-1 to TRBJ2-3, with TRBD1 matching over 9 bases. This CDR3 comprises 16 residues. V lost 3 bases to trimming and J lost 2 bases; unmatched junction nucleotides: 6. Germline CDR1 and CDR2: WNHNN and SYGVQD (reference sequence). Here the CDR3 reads CASSDPGQGFTDTQYF. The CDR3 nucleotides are TGCGCCAGCAGTGATCCGGGACAGGGTTTCACAGATACGCAGTATTTT.